Each of the 3 T cell receptor beta chains below was sequenced from the same sample in a study of T-cell memory formation after mild COVID-19. Each CDR3 protein is one row after TCRdb ran MiXCR on the 5' RACE reads. The sample lists over 45,000 distinct CDR3 sequences, roughly a quarter seen once, with roughly 45% in the top ten. The material sequenced was PBMCs or a T cell subset sorted from them (not recorded which). All receptors come from a man between 18 and 35 years old who had mild COVID-19 (a few samples of this study predate the infection). Cell type and time point are not known.

This clonotype has only a few counts. The chain has TRBV4-3 and TRBJ2-2; 7 bases align to TRBD1. CDR1 and CDR2 (germline): LGHNA, YSLEER. V gave up 0 bases and J gave up 2 bases; unmatched junction bases: 6. The CDR3 extends over 17 amino acids. The CDR3 protein is CASSQDLGTANTGELFF. The DNA for the CDR3 is TGCGCCAGCAGCCAAGATTTGGGGACAGCCAACACCGGGGAGCTGTTTTTT.

This rearrangement joins TRBV6-2 or TRBV6-3 to TRBJ2-6; D may be TRBD1 (6 bases). The CDR3 spans 18 residues. The germline gives CDR1 MNHEY, CDR2 SVGEGT. Trimming left V 6 bases short and J 4 bases short, with 22 bases between. The CDR3 protein is CASRRTARPPWGANVLTF. CDR3 nucleotide sequence: TGTGCCAGCAGACGGACAGCTCGGCCTCCATGGGGGGCCAACGTCCTGACTTTC.

This sequence joins TRBV6-5 and TRBJ1-5; D remains ambiguous. Germline V CDR1 and CDR2: MNHEY, SVGAGI. The germline V and J ends were trimmed by 2 bases and 3 bases, with 8 bases remaining between them. The CDR3 contains 14 residues. CDR3 nucleotide sequence: TGTGCCAGCAGTTACAGGAGGGCCAATCAGCCCCAGCATTTT. It is translated as CASSYRRANQPQHF.